This T cell receptor beta chain was documented in a study of blood T cell repertoires in COVID-19. Study as a whole: Recovered status in Cohort 3 required two negative PCRs, clearance, or symptom resolution. The study drew acute and convalescent COVID-19 samples from the United States, Italy and Spain.

In the source study's methods: Amplifying reference gene primers gave estimates of nucleated cell counts. Sequencing was performed with immunoSEQ multiplex PCR; in TCRdb, only in-frame clones are kept and a portion is missing. V and J calls and clone size come straight from that table; D and trimming were deduced from the DNA. The data hold over 200,000 clones, with 85% to 90% observed a single time. Looked up from germline, CDR1 is LGHNA and CDR2 is YSLEER. The CDR3 contains 16 residues. V shed 0 bases and J shed 10 bases, with 18 bases lying between them. Self-reported history from a screening survey and questionnaire set each donor's cohort.

This clonotype originated in a woman aged 45-65 years in a cohort exposed to, infected with or recovered from COVID-19 (not recorded which). Sequenced: PBMCs or T cells enriched from blood (not recorded which). The genes are TRBV4-3 and TRBJ1-4; tentative D call: TRBD1 (6 bases). The DNA for the CDR3 is TGCGCCAGCAGCCAAGATAGTGGGGGCGCAGGAGCAAAACTGTTTTTT. Its translation: CASSQDSGGAGAKLFF.